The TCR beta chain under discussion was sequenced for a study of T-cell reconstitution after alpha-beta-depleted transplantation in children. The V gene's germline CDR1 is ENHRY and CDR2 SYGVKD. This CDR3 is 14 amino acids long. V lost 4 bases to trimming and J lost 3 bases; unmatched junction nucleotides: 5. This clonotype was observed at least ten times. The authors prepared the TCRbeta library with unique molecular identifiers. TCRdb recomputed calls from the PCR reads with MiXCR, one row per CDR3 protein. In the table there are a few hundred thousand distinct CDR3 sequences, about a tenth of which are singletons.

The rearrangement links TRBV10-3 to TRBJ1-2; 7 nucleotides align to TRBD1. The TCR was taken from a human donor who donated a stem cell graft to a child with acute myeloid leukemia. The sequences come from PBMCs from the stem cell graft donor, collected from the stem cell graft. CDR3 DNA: TGTGCCATCAGTGCCATAGGACAGGACTATGGCTACACCTTC. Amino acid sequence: CAISAIGQDYGYTF.